The 23 T cell receptor beta chains below were found in one sample sequenced in a study of T cell repertoires in MIS-A myocarditis. The assay was immunoSEQ multiplex PCR, and TCRdb's table has in-frame clones only and misses some. The sample has 14,000 to 15,000 clones, about 74% seen once; the top ten hold around 60%. The sample comprised left ventricle heart tissue obtained at autopsy. These receptors all stem from a man aged 18-30 years with fulminant myocarditis from multisystem inflammatory syndrome in adults (MIS-A) after COVID-19.

This sequence joins TRBV6-1 and TRBJ1-5; D not certain. Germline V gives CDR1 MNHNS, CDR2 SASEGT. The CDR3 extends over 14 amino acids. Deletions cut 2 bases from V and 0 bases from J, with 5 bases between. This CDR3 reads CASSETNSNQPQHF. CDR3 nucleotides: TGTGCCAGCAGTGAAACCAATAGCAATCAGCCCCAGCATTTT.

The genes are TRBV19 and TRBJ1-5, with D perhaps matching TRBD1 (5 bases). This CDR3 has 16 amino acids. V was pared by 0 bases and J by 5 bases, with 14 bases between. Germline V gives CDR1 LNHDA, CDR2 SQIVND (reference sequence). The DNA of the CDR3 is TGTGCCAGTAGTATAGATCGGGGCAGGGTGGATCAGCCCCAGCATTTT. This sequence encodes CASSIDRGRVDQPQHF. The full variable domain, its missing parts supplied by reference TRBV19 and TRBJ1-5, is DGGITQSPKYLFRKEGQNVTLSCEQNLNHDAMYWYRQDPGQGLRLIYYSQIVNDFQKGDIAEGYSVSREKKESFPLTVTSAQKNPTAFYLCASSIDRGRVDQPQHFGDGTRLSIL.

The chain employs TRBV29-1 and TRBJ1-2; 7 bases are a match to TRBD1. The length of the CDR3 is 13 residues. V dropped 7 bases and J dropped 2; count of bases not matched to a gene: 7. Germline CDR1 is SQVTM and CDR2 is ANQGSEA. This chain's CDR3 is CSALTGTNYGYTF. CDR3 sequence (DNA): TGCAGCGCCCTGACAGGGACCAACTATGGCTACACCTTC. Full variable domain (rest looked up from reference TRBV29-1 and TRBJ1-2): SAVISQKPSRDICQRGTSLTIQCQVDSQVTMMFWYRQQPGQSLTLIATANQGSEATYESGFVIDKFPISRPNLTFSTLTVSNMSPEDSSIYLCSALTGTNYGYTFGSGTRLTVV.

This clone was seen only a few times. The rearrangement joins TRBV7-7 to TRBJ2-7; D possibly corresponds to TRBD2 (6 bases). This CDR3 contains 14 residues. Germline assignment: CDR1 SSHAT and CDR2 FNYEAQ (reference sequence). The CDR3 sequence is CASHGGGSSYEQYF. The CDR3 region has the DNA TGTGCTAGCCACGGGGGAGGTAGCTCCTACGAGCAGTACTTC.

The chain combines TRBV11-2 with TRBJ2-7; 9 bases agree with TRBD1. Unmatched junction bases numbered 6, after V lost 5 bases and J lost 7 bases. Per the germline V gene, CDR1 is SGHAT and CDR2 is FQNNGV. CDR3 length equals 13 residues. CDR3 in amino acids: CASSRDREREQYF. CDR3 nucleotides: TGTGCCAGCAGCCGGGACAGGGAGAGGGAGCAGTACTTC.

The rearrangement uses TRBV28 and TRBJ2-1; D tentatively reads TRBD1 or TRBD2 (5 bases each). The ends were cut back, 1 base at V and 4 bases at J, with 8 bases in the middle. The CDR3 length is 14 residues. Germline V gives CDR1 MDHEN, CDR2 SYDVKM. The CDR3 nucleotides are TGTGCCAGCAGTTTATTGGGGGTTTACAATGAGCAGTTCTTC. This gives the protein CASSLLGVYNEQFF.

This clone is labeled as medium-sized. The chain recombines TRBV7-9 with TRBJ1-2; the D is unclear. Per the germline V gene, CDR1 is SEHNR and CDR2 is FQNEAQ (reference sequence). V was clipped by 0 bases and J by 7 bases, with 9 bases between them. The CDR3 has 13 amino acids. In DNA, the CDR3 is TGTGCCAGCAGCTTAGCGCTGGAAGGTGGCTACACCTTC. Amino acid sequence: CASSLALEGGYTF.

CDR3 sequence: CASSPGGLNEKLFF. In nucleotides, the CDR3 is TGTGCCAGCAGCCCCGGCGGGTTGAATGAAAAACTGTTTTTT. The V gene is TRBV5-4, the J gene TRBJ1-4; D gene ambiguous. The CDR3 length is 14 residues. The germline V gene encodes CDR1 SGHNT and CDR2 YYREEE (reference sequence). Trimming took 4 bases from V and 5 from J, leaving 12 bases between them.

The chain couples TRBV2 to TRBJ1-3, with 7 bases lining up with TRBD1. Germline lookup yields CDR1 SNHLY and CDR2 FYNNEI. Germline trimming cut 7 bases from V and 8 bases from J; bases unmatched to any gene: 8. This CDR3 spans 13 amino acids. The DNA of the CDR3 is TGTGCCAGCATGGGCAGGGGGAGAGACACCATATATTTT. Translating it yields CASMGRGRDTIYF.

This chain links TRBV2 with TRBJ1-4, with unresolved D. Germline CDR1 reads SNHLY; CDR2 reads FYNNEI. Trimming cost V 5 bases and J 6 bases, with 4 bases left between them. This CDR3 spans 11 amino acids. CDR3 region: CASSPDEKLFF. In DNA form, the CDR3 reads TGTGCCAGCAGTCCCGATGAAAAACTGTTTTTT.

The chain couples TRBV3-1 (or the pseudogene TRBV3-2) to TRBJ2-5; no definite D call. The CDR3 loop spans 12 amino acids. The V end was cut by 0 bases, the J end by 6 bases, with 5 bases between. In germline, CDR1 is LGHDT, CDR2 YNNKEL (reference sequence). The CDR3 region is CASSQDWQTQYF. Written as DNA, the CDR3 is TGTGCCAGCAGCCAAGACTGGCAGACCCAGTACTTC.

This clone qualifies as medium-sized. This chain connects TRBV9 to TRBJ2-1, with TRBD2 as a possible D gene (5 bases). Germline CDR1 reads SGDLS; CDR2 reads YYNGEE. V dropped 0 bases and J dropped 2 bases, with 9 bases sitting between them. The CDR3 has 15 residues. CDR3 sequence (DNA): TGTGCCAGCAGCGTAGCTAGCTCCCCCTACAATGAGCAGTTCTTC. This sequence encodes CASSVASSPYNEQFF.

The chain employs TRBV20-1 and TRBJ2-7; D is uncertain. The V gene lost 0 bases and the J gene lost 4 bases, with 4 bases spanning the gap. CDR3 size: 11 residues. Germline V gene data show CDR1 as DFQATT and CDR2 as SNEGSKA (reference sequence). In nucleotides, the CDR3 is TGCAGTGCTAGAGAGGGGTACGAGCAGTACTTC. Translating gives CSAREGYEQYF.

The chain carries TRBV9 and TRBJ2-7, with D perhaps matching TRBD2 (6 bases). This CDR3 has 16 residues. CDR1 SGDLS and CDR2 YYNGEE come from the germline V gene. Trimming took off 4 bases at V and 0 bases at J, with 17 bases between the two ends. The CDR3 nucleotides read TGTGCCAGCAGCCCGAGGGTAGCGGCGAGCTCCTACGAGCAGTACTTC. Translated, it gives CASSPRVAASSYEQYF.

This chain's CDR3 is CASSVLAGEIREQYF. In nucleotides, the CDR3 is TGCGCCAGCAGTGTTCTAGCGGGAGAAATACGGGAGCAGTACTTC. V usage is TRBV5-1 and J usage is TRBJ2-7; 10 positions match TRBD2. V lost 5 bases and J lost 7; bases outside the gene matches: 12. The CDR3 length is 15 residues. CDR1 and CDR2 from the germline V gene are SGHRS and YFSETQ.

This sequence joins TRBV2 and TRBJ1-1, with D possibly matching TRBD1 (6 bases). The V and J ends lost 11 bases and 3 bases respectively, with 13 bases between them. The CDR3 has 12 amino acids. Germline loops: CDR1 SNHLY, CDR2 FYNNEI. In DNA, the CDR3 is TGTGCCGGCGCCACAGGGTACACTGAAGCTTTCTTT. Translating gives CAGATGYTEAFF.

This rearrangement joins TRBV27 to TRBJ1-6; D unresolved. The CDR3 has 12 residues. V dropped 9 bases and J dropped 5 bases, with 8 bases sitting between them. CDR1 MNHEY and CDR2 SMNVEV come from the germline V gene (reference sequence). CDR3 bases: TGTGCCAGTCGTAGGGATAATTCACCCCTCCACTTT. This sequence encodes CASRRDNSPLHF.

In its sample, this clone was seen once. The chain employs TRBV7-9 and TRBJ2-1, with D possibly TRBD2 on 6 matching bases. The CDR3 sequence is 15 residues long. CDR1 is SEHNR and CDR2 is FQNEAQ in the germline V gene (reference sequence). Deletions cut 5 bases from V and 5 bases from J, with 16 bases between. The CDR3 here is CASSPTRVADNEQFF. CDR3 in DNA: TGTGCCAGCAGCCCAACCCGGGTAGCGGACAATGAGCAGTTCTTC.

The rearrangement links TRBV19 to TRBJ2-3; D is possibly TRBD1 (6 bases). CDR3 length: 13 residues. Germline V CDR1 and CDR2: LNHDA, SQIVND (reference sequence). V lost 5 bases, J lost 9 bases, and 15 bases lay in between. CDR3 amino acids: CASSPGPGTTQYF. The CDR3 bases are TGTGCCAGTAGTCCCGGTCCTGGGACAACGCAGTATTTT. Combining the CDR3 with reference TRBV19 and TRBJ2-3 gives the whole variable domain DGGITQSPKYLFRKEGQNVTLSCEQNLNHDAMYWYRQDPGQGLRLIYYSQIVNDFQKGDIAEGYSVSREKKESFPLTVTSAQKNPTAFYLCASSPGPGTTQYFGPGTRLTVL.

The rearrangement uses TRBV7-3 and TRBJ2-5; tentatively, D is TRBD1 (7 bases). The length of the CDR3 is 15 residues. V dropped 6 bases and J dropped 1 base, with 15 bases sitting between them. Germline assignment: CDR1 SGHTA and CDR2 FQGTGA. The CDR3 spells CASSRQGGGQETQYF. DNA of the CDR3: TGTGCCAGCAGTCGACAGGGAGGCGGCCAAGAGACCCAGTACTTC. The full variable domain, its missing parts supplied by reference TRBV7-3 and TRBJ2-5, is GAGVSQTPSNKVTEKGKYVELRCDPISGHTALYWYRQSLGQGPEFLIYFQGTGAADDSGLPNDRFFAVRPEGSVSTLKIQRTERGDSAVYLCASSRQGGGQETQYFGPGTRLLVL.

This clone was observed a single time. The chain recombines TRBV27 with TRBJ2-1; 9 bases line up with TRBD1. This CDR3 has 13 amino acids. The germline V gene has CDR1 MNHEY and CDR2 SMNVEV (reference sequence). V shed 5 bases, J shed 9 bases, and the junction held 5 bases outside the gene matches. The CDR3 DNA is TGTGCCAGCAGTCCGGGACAGGGAGGTGAGCAGTTCTTC. It is translated as CASSPGQGGEQFF.

This chain links TRBV29-1 with TRBJ2-2; the D call may be TRBD1 or TRBD2 (5 bases each). Trimming left V 4 bases short and J 2 bases short, with 11 bases between. The V gene's germline CDR1 is SQVTM and CDR2 ANQGSEA. The CDR3 totals 14 residues. The CDR3 DNA reads as TGCAGCGTTGGTTACGGGACCAACACCGGGGAGCTGTTTTTT. Its protein product is CSVGYGTNTGELFF.

This chain connects TRBV10-3 to TRBJ2-7, with D tentatively TRBD2 (6 bases). Germline V gene data show CDR1 as ENHRY and CDR2 as SYGVKD. This CDR3 comprises 16 residues. Trimming left V 4 bases short and J 2 bases short, with 18 bases between. CDR3 sequence reads: CAISGGRTIGTYEQYF. CDR3 coding DNA: TGTGCCATCAGTGGGGGGAGGACTATTGGAACCTACGAGCAGTACTTC.